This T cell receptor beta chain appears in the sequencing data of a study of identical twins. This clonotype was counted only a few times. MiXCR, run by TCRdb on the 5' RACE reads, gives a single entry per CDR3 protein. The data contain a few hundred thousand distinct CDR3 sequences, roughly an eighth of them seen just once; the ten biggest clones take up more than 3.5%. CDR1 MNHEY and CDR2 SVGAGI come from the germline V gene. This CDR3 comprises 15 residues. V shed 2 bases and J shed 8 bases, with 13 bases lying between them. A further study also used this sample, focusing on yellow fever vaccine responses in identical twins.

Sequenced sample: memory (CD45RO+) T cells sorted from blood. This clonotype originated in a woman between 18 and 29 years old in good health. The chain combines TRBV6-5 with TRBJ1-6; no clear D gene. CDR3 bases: TGTGCCAGCAGTTACCTCGGGAATGAGGATTCACCCCTCCACTTT. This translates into CASSYLGNEDSPLHF.